One sample yielded the 32 T cell receptor beta chains listed below, sequenced in a study of neurological immune-mediated disorders. TCRdb re-analysed the 5' RACE reads in MiXCR, keeping a single row per CDR3 protein. Of some 120,000 distinct CDR3 sequences in the sample, 3% to 3.5% were seen once. Sequencing used PBMCs. Every receptor here comes from a woman younger than 45 with multiple sclerosis.

This clonotype was counted many times. The chain employs TRBV6-2 or TRBV6-3 and TRBJ2-6; D gene ambiguous. Germline lookup yields CDR1 MNHEY and CDR2 SVGEGT. The CDR3 is 15 amino acids. Trimming shortened V by 4 bases and J by 2 bases, and 9 bases separated the two germline ends. CDR3 nucleotides: TGTGCCAGCAGTTTTGATACAGCTGGGGCCAACGTCCTGACTTTC. Its protein product is CASSFDTAGANVLTF.

The chain recombines TRBV4-3 with TRBJ1-4; D unclear. The CDR3 runs 16 residues. Germline values: CDR1 LGHNA, CDR2 YSLEER. V lost 0 bases, J lost 8 bases, and 16 bases lay in between. The CDR3 protein is CASSQDLVRGKEKLFF. CDR3 sequence (DNA): TGCGCCAGCAGCCAAGATCTTGTCCGAGGAAAGGAAAAACTGTTTTTT.

This clonotype was seen at least ten times. This rearrangement joins TRBV7-9 to TRBJ2-3, with 15 bases matching TRBD2. The germline V gene encodes CDR1 SEHNR and CDR2 FQNEAQ (reference sequence). The CDR3 length is 19 residues. J lost 8 bases, V lost 4 bases, and 16 bases had no gene match. CDR3 region: CASSSRRTSGGARLGTQYF. The CDR3 DNA reads TGTGCCAGCAGCTCAAGAAGGACTAGCGGGGGGGCACGACTGGGTACGCAGTATTTT. Full variable domain (rest looked up from reference TRBV7-9 and TRBJ2-3): DTGVSQNPRHKITKRGQNVTFRCDPISEHNRLYWYRQTLGQGPEFLTYFQNEAQLEKSRLLSDRFSAERPKGSFSTLEIQRTEQGDSAMYLCASSSRRTSGGARLGTQYFGPGTRLTVL.

This clonotype was seen many times. V gene TRBV20-1 combines with J gene TRBJ2-4, with D unresolved. CDR3 length equals 12 residues. The germline V and J ends were trimmed by 1 base and 3 bases, with 4 bases remaining between them. CDR1 is DFQATT and CDR2 is SNEGSKA in the germline V gene (reference sequence). CDR3 residues: CSARVVKNIQYF. The CDR3 nucleotides are TGCAGTGCTAGAGTAGTCAAAAACATTCAGTACTTC.

This clonotype was counted many times. The chain uses TRBV7-9 and TRBJ2-1, with D perhaps matching TRBD1 (6 bases). The CDR3 is 17 residues long. Looked up from germline, CDR1 is SEHNR and CDR2 is FQNEAQ (reference sequence). Trimming cost V 6 bases and J 2 bases, with 20 bases left between them. The CDR3 sequence is CASRPPIQGSTYNEQFF. CDR3 nucleotides: TGTGCCAGCAGGCCACCGATCCAGGGGTCGACCTACAATGAGCAGTTCTTC.

Many counts were recorded for this clonotype. This chain connects TRBV27 to TRBJ1-1; D remains unclear. This CDR3 has 15 amino acids. Germline loops: CDR1 MNHEY, CDR2 SMNVEV (reference sequence). Trimming removed 4 bases from V and 5 bases from J, with 17 bases in between. The CDR3 region has the DNA TGTGCCAGCAGTTCCGCCATCTTGTGGGGAACTGAAGCTTTCTTT. It encodes CASSSAILWGTEAFF.

This clonotype was seen ten or more times. The chain couples TRBV27 to TRBJ1-5; a possible D gene is TRBD1 (5 bases). The germline V and J ends were trimmed by 2 bases and 0 bases, with 17 bases remaining between them. Germline CDR1 is MNHEY and CDR2 is SMNVEV (reference sequence). The CDR3 has 18 residues. CDR3 residues: CASSLETDGTDSNQPQHF. CDR3 coding DNA: TGTGCCAGCAGTTTAGAAACTGATGGGACGGATAGCAATCAGCCCCAGCATTTT.

This clonotype was detected only a few times. The gene calls are TRBV7-2 and TRBJ2-1; D remains unclear. This CDR3 has 13 residues. Trimming took off 2 bases at V and 9 bases at J, with 11 bases between the two ends. Germline V CDR1 and CDR2: SGHTA, FQGNSA. CDR3 DNA: TGTGCCAGCAGCTTACGCGCGATCACTGAGCAGTTCTTC. It codes for CASSLRAITEQFF.

This clonotype appeared many times. The chain links TRBV5-1 to TRBJ1-3; D unresolved. The CDR3 totals 12 residues. V dropped 6 bases and J dropped 0 bases, with 4 bases sitting between them. In germline, CDR1 is SGHRS, CDR2 YFSETQ. The CDR3 nucleotides read TGCGCCAGCACCTCCTCTGGAAACACCATATATTTT. This translates into CASTSSGNTIYF.

Many counts were recorded for this clonotype. The gene calls are TRBV6-2 or TRBV6-3 and TRBJ1-1; D possibly corresponds to TRBD1 (6 bases). Germline lookup yields CDR1 MNHEY and CDR2 SVGEGT. This CDR3 has 16 residues. V shed 0 bases and J shed 3 bases, with 14 bases lying between them. CDR3 DNA: TGTGCCAGCAGTTACTCAATCGAGAAGGGGGACACTGAAGCTTTCTTT. Translation: CASSYSIEKGDTEAFF.

This clonotype was picked up many times. The chain recombines TRBV4-3 with TRBJ1-1; 7 bases are a match to TRBD1. The CDR3 runs to 13 residues. The junction had 10 bases not matched to a gene; V was cut back by 4 bases and J by 11 bases. The germline CDR1 and CDR2 sequences are LGHNA and YSLEER. CDR3 DNA sequence: TGCGCCAGCAGCCGGACAGGTTCGGAGGCGGCTTTCTTT. Translated: CASSRTGSEAAFF.

This clonotype showed up many times. V usage is TRBV12-3 or TRBV12-4 and J usage is TRBJ1-2; D not resolved. V was trimmed by 5 bases and J by 8 bases, leaving 12 bases between them. The CDR3 length is 12 residues. CDR3 in amino acids: CASSLDPWGYTF. The CDR3, as DNA: TGTGCCAGCAGTCTTGACCCCTGGGGCTACACCTTC.

This clonotype was recorded many times. The V call is TRBV18, the J call TRBJ2-7; D call uncertain. Germline CDR1 and CDR2: KGHSH and LQKENI. With 1 base removed from V and 1 base from J, the gap between germline ends came to 8 bases. The CDR3 totals 14 residues. In nucleotides, the CDR3 is TGTGCCAGCTCACCACTACAGACTTCCTACGAGCAGTACTTC. It yields the protein CASSPLQTSYEQYF.

This clonotype came up many times. The chain employs TRBV20-1 and TRBJ1-1; D call uncertain. The CDR3 is 12 residues long. V lost 7 bases and J lost 0, with 9 bases in between. Germline assignment: CDR1 DFQATT and CDR2 SNEGSKA (reference sequence). Here the CDR3 reads CSVRGLNTEAFF. In DNA, the CDR3 is TGCAGTGTTCGAGGGCTGAACACTGAAGCTTTCTTT.

This clonotype was recorded at least ten times. The chain combines TRBV2 with TRBJ2-3; TRBD1 is a possible D gene (6 bases). V gave up 1 base and J gave up 6 bases, with 11 bases separating them. Germline lookup yields CDR1 SNHLY and CDR2 FYNNEI. The CDR3 contains 14 residues. In DNA form, the CDR3 reads TGTGCCAGCAGTGAAGTTACAGGGATGGATACGCAGTATTTT. Translated, it gives CASSEVTGMDTQYF.

This clonotype showed up many times. The rearrangement joins TRBV13 to TRBJ2-7, with D unresolved. The germline V and J ends were trimmed by 9 bases and 3 bases, with 15 bases remaining between them. CDR1 PRHDT and CDR2 FYEKMQ come from the germline V gene (reference sequence). The CDR3 extends over 13 amino acids. The DNA of the CDR3 is TGTGCCAGTGGACCCGAGACCGGCTACGAGCAGTACTTC. Protein: CASGPETGYEQYF.

This clonotype was counted only a few times. The chain carries TRBV4-3 and TRBJ2-2; D possibly corresponds to TRBD1 (5 bases). CDR1 and CDR2 (germline): LGHNA, YSLEER. There are 14 residues in the CDR3. Deletions cut 4 bases from V and 6 bases from J, with 12 bases between. DNA for the CDR3: TGCGCCAGCAGCCCGGGTGGGGCCCCCGGGGAGCTGTTTTTT. Protein sequence: CASSPGGAPGELFF.

This clonotype has a count of ten or more. The V call is TRBV20-1, the J call TRBJ1-1, with a possible D match to TRBD1 (5 bases). V lost 0 bases and J 10 bases, leaving 15 bases between the germline ends. Looked up from germline, CDR1 is DFQATT and CDR2 is SNEGSKA (reference sequence). The CDR3 loop spans 13 amino acids. Here the CDR3 reads CSARERKGSTAFF. CDR3 DNA: TGCAGTGCTAGAGAAAGGAAGGGGAGCACAGCTTTCTTT.

This clonotype was counted ten times or more. For the CDR3, the DNA is TGTGCCAGCAGTTTAGAGTTAGCGGGGTACTCCTACGAGCAGTACTTC. Its translation is CASSLELAGYSYEQYF. V is TRBV12-3 or TRBV12-4 and J is TRBJ2-7; 8 nucleotides align to TRBD2. CDR3 size: 16 residues. The J segment lost 0 bases and the V segment lost 1 base, leaving 5 bases of the junction unmatched.

This clonotype was detected many times. The chain employs TRBV29-1 and TRBJ2-1; possibly TRBD1 or TRBD2 for D (6 bases each). The germline gives CDR1 SQVTM, CDR2 ANQGSEA. The CDR3 covers 15 residues. Trimming cost V 5 bases and J 0 bases, with 14 bases left between them. The CDR3 here is CSVSPGASSYNEQFF. The DNA of the CDR3 is TGCAGCGTTTCCCCGGGGGCCTCCTCCTACAATGAGCAGTTCTTC.

This chain joins TRBV7-2 and TRBJ1-6; D call uncertain. The CDR3 runs 12 residues. V lost 6 bases and J 8 bases, leaving 8 bases between the germline ends. Germline CDR1 is SGHTA and CDR2 is FQGNSA. As DNA, the CDR3 is TGTGCCAGCAGGCACGGGGATTCACCCCTCCACTTT. It specifies CASRHGDSPLHF.

This clonotype was found many times. The rearrangement links TRBV27 to TRBJ2-7, with D perhaps TRBD1 (6 bases). V dropped 8 bases and J dropped 3 bases, with 17 bases sitting between them. Germline values: CDR1 MNHEY, CDR2 SMNVEV (reference sequence). CDR3 length: 14 residues. The CDR3 is CASGNREYGYEQYF. CDR3 nucleotides: TGTGCCAGCGGAAACAGGGAGTACGGCTACGAGCAGTACTTC.

This clonotype was counted ten times or more. CDR3: CSARDQGQGAVGNEKLFF. In nucleotides, the CDR3 is TGCAGTGCTAGAGATCAAGGACAGGGGGCGGTGGGTAATGAAAAACTGTTTTTT. The V gene is TRBV20-1, the J gene TRBJ1-4; TRBD1 aligns across 11 bases. V lost 0 bases, J lost 4 bases, and 10 bases stayed unmatched. The CDR3 runs to 18 residues. Germline values: CDR1 DFQATT, CDR2 SNEGSKA (reference sequence).

The chain uses TRBV20-1 and TRBJ2-3; D is ambiguous. Looked up from germline, CDR1 is DFQATT and CDR2 is SNEGSKA (reference sequence). The CDR3 consists of 13 residues. Trimming cost V 1 base and J 5 bases, with 10 bases left between them. CDR3 loop: CSARVVGLDTQYF. The CDR3 DNA is TGCAGTGCTAGAGTGGTTGGCCTAGATACGCAGTATTTT.

There are many counts of this clonotype. This chain connects TRBV5-1 to TRBJ1-2; D possibly corresponds to TRBD1 (5 bases). The V gene's germline CDR1 is SGHRS and CDR2 YFSETQ. The CDR3 is made up of 13 amino acids. Trimming removed 3 bases at V and 11 bases at J, with 17 bases between. The CDR3 loop is CASSSTGTGTYTF. The CDR3 DNA is TGCGCCAGCAGCTCTACCGGGACGGGGACTTACACCTTC.

This clonotype was seen many times. V is TRBV20-1 and J is TRBJ1-1, with 8 nucleotides matching TRBD1. V was pared by 0 bases and J by 10 bases, with 10 bases of the junction left unmatched. Germline V gene sequence: CDR1 DFQATT, CDR2 SNEGSKA (reference sequence). The CDR3 has 14 residues. CDR3: CSARDGGTGYLAFF. CDR3 nucleotide sequence: TGCAGTGCTAGAGATGGAGGGACAGGATATTTAGCTTTCTTT.

This clonotype turned up a few times. V usage is TRBV5-1 and J usage is TRBJ2-1, with a weak D call TRBD2 (5 bases). This CDR3 has 15 residues. CDR1 and CDR2 from the germline V gene are SGHRS and YFSETQ. V dropped 4 bases and J dropped 0 bases, with 11 bases sitting between them. CDR3 coding DNA: TGCGCCAGCAGCCACGGACGGGGCTCCTACAATGAGCAGTTCTTC. It translates to CASSHGRGSYNEQFF.

This clonotype has at least ten counts. The V call is TRBV20-1, the J call TRBJ1-4, with D unresolved. The CDR3 has 14 amino acids. The germline CDR1 and CDR2 sequences are DFQATT and SNEGSKA (reference sequence). V was cut by 3 bases and J by 3 bases, with 11 bases left in between. The CDR3 DNA is TGCAGTGCTAGGGAGGACGGCTCTAATGAAAAACTGTTTTTT. Translation gives CSAREDGSNEKLFF.

This clonotype was recorded many times. The chain couples TRBV7-9 to TRBJ2-7; D gene unclear. There are 14 residues in the CDR3. Trimming cost V 4 bases and J 2 bases, with 12 bases left between them. Germline loops: CDR1 SEHNR, CDR2 FQNEAQ (reference sequence). Here the CDR3 reads CASSSPQDTYEQYF. CDR3 in DNA: TGTGCCAGCAGCTCCCCCCAGGATACCTACGAGCAGTACTTC.

Ten or more counts support this clonotype. This rearrangement joins TRBV20-1 to TRBJ2-7; D not resolved. The CDR3 consists of 11 residues. V was cut by 3 bases and J by 2 bases, with 5 bases left in between. From germline, CDR1 is DFQATT and CDR2 SNEGSKA (reference sequence). CDR3 sequence (DNA): TGCAGTGCTAGGACGGCCTACGAGCAGTACTTC. This sequence encodes CSARTAYEQYF.

This clonotype has at least ten counts. The chain is built from TRBV12-3 or TRBV12-4 and TRBJ2-1; 7 bases match TRBD2. Trimming cost V 2 bases and J 2 bases; bases outside gene matches: 12. The CDR3 covers 18 residues. The CDR3 DNA follows: TGTGCCAGCAGTTTAAGGTTCGGACGCGGGAGAACCTACAATGAGCAGTTCTTC. It codes for CASSLRFGRGRTYNEQFF.

This clonotype was picked up many times. The V gene is TRBV6-2 or TRBV6-3, the J gene TRBJ2-1; D gene unclear. The CDR3 has 11 residues. The germline V gene encodes CDR1 MNHEY and CDR2 SVGEGT. V dropped 5 bases and J dropped 11 bases, with 10 bases sitting between them. The CDR3 here is CASSPAAQQFF. For the CDR3, the DNA is TGTGCCAGCAGTCCTGCCGCTCAGCAGTTCTTC.